Listed here are 27 T cell receptor beta chains from one sample, sequenced in a study of T-cell memory formation after mild COVID-19. MiXCR, applied by TCRdb to the 5' RACE reads, yields one record per CDR3 protein. The repertoire holds about 81,000 distinct CDR3 sequences, with around 27% as singletons. Material for sequencing was PBMCs or a T cell subset sorted from them (not recorded which). Receptors were obtained from a man in his late teens or twenties who had mild COVID-19 (a few samples of this study predate the infection). Cell type and time point are not known.

V and J are TRBV4-3 and TRBJ2-5, with D tentatively TRBD1 or TRBD2 (6 bases each). The ends were cut back, 0 bases at V and 5 bases at J, with 10 bases in the middle. This CDR3 contains 14 residues. Germline values: CDR1 LGHNA, CDR2 YSLEER. CDR3 nucleotide sequence: TGCGCCAGCAGCCAAGATGTGGGGGGCGAGACCCAGTACTTC. It is translated as CASSQDVGGETQYF.

Ten or more counts support this clonotype. The V call is TRBV7-9, the J call TRBJ1-1; D unclear. Trimming cost V 2 bases and J 0 bases, with 1 base left between them. CDR3 length equals 12 residues. Germline V CDR1 and CDR2: SEHNR, FQNEAQ (reference sequence). CDR3 bases: TGTGCCAGCAGCTTAATGAACACTGAAGCTTTCTTT. Its translation is CASSLMNTEAFF. The entire variable domain, with the rest obtained from reference TRBV7-9 and TRBJ1-1, is as follows: DTGVSQNPRHKITKRGQNVTFRCDPISEHNRLYWYRQTLGQGPEFLTYFQNEAQLEKSRLLSDRFSAERPKGSFSTLEIQRTEQGDSAMYLCASSLMNTEAFFGQGTRLTVV.

V gene TRBV5-8 combines with J gene TRBJ1-2; D ambiguous. V was shortened by 2 bases and J by 6 bases, with 11 bases between the two germline ends. The CDR3 totals 13 residues. CDR1 is SGHTS and CDR2 is YDEGEE in the germline V gene. CDR3 loop: CASSLFLLDGYTF. The CDR3 DNA follows: TGTGCCAGCAGCTTATTTCTTTTGGATGGCTACACCTTC.

V is TRBV5-1 and J is TRBJ2-7; D possibly matches TRBD1 or TRBD2 (6 bases each). CDR3 length: 16 residues. The germline V and J ends were trimmed by 7 bases and 1 base, with 21 bases remaining between them. Germline values: CDR1 SGHRS, CDR2 YFSETQ. CDR3 sequence reads: CASSFLGASESYEQYF. DNA for the CDR3: TGCGCCAGCTCCTTTCTGGGGGCTAGCGAGTCCTACGAGCAGTACTTC.

This clonotype was detected many times. The chain uses TRBV6-4 and TRBJ2-2, with 9 bases identical to TRBD1. This CDR3 is 14 amino acids long. The V segment lost 0 bases and the J segment 7 bases; nucleotides outside the gene matches: 0. CDR1 and CDR2 from the germline V gene are MRHNA and SNTAGT. This chain's CDR3 is CASSDSTGGGELFF. DNA of the CDR3: TGTGCCAGCAGTGACTCGACAGGGGGCGGGGAGCTGTTTTTT.

The chain is built from TRBV19 and TRBJ2-7; TRBD1 matches at 9 bases. The V segment lost 4 bases and the J segment 6 bases; nucleotides outside the gene matches: 10. The CDR3 length is 15 residues. The germline gives CDR1 LNHDA, CDR2 SQIVND (reference sequence). The CDR3 coding sequence is TGTGCCAGTAGTAGATCCGGGACAGGGAAATTCGAGCAGTACTTC. The encoded protein is CASSRSGTGKFEQYF.

This clonotype appeared a few times. The chain links TRBV4-3 to TRBJ1-1; no definite D call. The germline V gene encodes CDR1 LGHNA and CDR2 YSLEER. V dropped 1 base and J dropped 0 bases, with 9 bases sitting between them. CDR3 length: 15 amino acids. CDR3 sequence: CASSQVAHMNTEAFF. CDR3 in DNA: TGCGCCAGCAGCCAAGTTGCACACATGAACACTGAAGCTTTCTTT.

The gene calls are TRBV5-1 and TRBJ1-2, with TRBD1 identical over 8 bases. Trimming removed 3 bases from V and 7 bases from J; junction bases left unmatched: 8. From germline, CDR1 is SGHRS and CDR2 YFSETQ. The CDR3 is 14 residues long. The CDR3 DNA sequence: TGCGCCAGCAGCTGGATCACAGGGGGGGGTGGCTACACCTTC. This gives the protein CASSWITGGGGYTF.

The rearrangement joins TRBV10-3 to TRBJ2-3, with D uncertain. With 5 bases removed from V and 2 bases from J, the gap between germline ends came to 14 bases. The CDR3 has 15 residues. Germline V CDR1 and CDR2: ENHRY, SYGVKD. This CDR3 reads CAISRSQASTDTQYF. The CDR3, as DNA: TGTGCCATCAGTCGTTCGCAGGCATCCACAGATACGCAGTATTTT.

The J gene is TRBJ2-3, the V gene TRBV20-1; 10 bases are shared with TRBD2. Germline trimming cut 3 bases from V and 5 bases from J; bases unmatched to any gene: 8. This CDR3 region has 15 residues. Germline CDR1 and CDR2: DFQATT and SNEGSKA (reference sequence). CDR3 in DNA: TGCAGTGCTAGCACCTTAGCGGGGGGTGGAGATACGCAGTATTTT. Amino acids: CSASTLAGGGDTQYF.

This clonotype has just a few counts. This rearrangement joins TRBV5-1 to TRBJ2-1; 7 bases fit TRBD1. Trimming took 2 bases from V and 9 from J; bases not matched to a gene: 5. The CDR3 is 13 amino acids. Germline assignment: CDR1 SGHRS and CDR2 YFSETQ. The chain's CDR3 is CASSFSGGSEQFF. In DNA form, the CDR3 reads TGCGCCAGCAGCTTCTCAGGGGGATCTGAGCAGTTCTTC.

The CDR3 reads CASSFPRGGSSYNEQFF. The CDR3, as DNA: TGTGCCAGCAGTTTCCCCCGAGGGGGTAGCTCCTACAATGAGCAGTTCTTC. The V and J genes are TRBV6-2 or TRBV6-3 and TRBJ2-1; a possible D gene is TRBD1 (6 bases). Germline CDR1 reads MNHEY; CDR2 reads SVGEGT. This CDR3 comprises 17 residues. V was clipped by 4 bases and J by 0 bases, with 16 bases between them.

This rearrangement joins TRBV27 to TRBJ2-2; no firm D call. V was pared by 10 bases and J by 5 bases, with 8 bases between. This CDR3 comprises 11 residues. Germline CDR1 reads MNHEY; CDR2 reads SMNVEV (reference sequence). CDR3: CATRRTGELFF. The CDR3 DNA reads as TGTGCCACTAGAAGAACCGGGGAGCTGTTTTTT.

The CDR3 DNA reads TGTGCCAGCAGTCCTTGGGGCCGCCCAGATACGCAGTATTTT. Its translation: CASSPWGRPDTQYF. The chain couples TRBV7-3 to TRBJ2-3, with D perhaps TRBD1 (5 bases). V lost 6 bases and J lost 4, with 14 bases in between. The CDR3 covers 14 residues. Looked up from germline, CDR1 is SGHTA and CDR2 is FQGTGA.

This clonotype has more than one count but fewer than ten. The chain has TRBV6-4 and TRBJ2-3, with D perhaps TRBD2 (6 bases). The CDR3 loop spans 14 amino acids. The V and J ends lost 3 bases and 2 bases respectively, with 9 bases between them. The germline CDR1 and CDR2 sequences are MRHNA and SNTAGT. CDR3 nucleotides: TGTGCCAGCAGTGATGGGGGGACCACAGATACGCAGTATTTT. Translating it yields CASSDGGTTDTQYF.

In its sample, this clonotype was seen a few times. The chain links TRBV19 to TRBJ2-1; possible D gene TRBD1, 6 bases. Trimming took 9 bases from V and 6 from J, leaving 12 bases between them. Germline V gene lookup returns CDR1 LNHDA and CDR2 SQIVND (reference sequence). This CDR3 has 12 amino acids. As DNA, the CDR3 is TGTGCCAGCCTGACAGGAAGCAATGAGCAGTTCTTC. Its translation: CASLTGSNEQFF.

CDR3 protein: CASGGLNTEAFF. DNA for the CDR3: TGCGCCAGCGGAGGACTGAACACTGAAGCTTTCTTT. The chain has TRBV10-2 and TRBJ1-1; D gene ambiguous. Germline CDR1 is WSHSY and CDR2 is SAAADI. V was clipped by 8 bases and J by 0 bases, with 7 bases between them. The length of the CDR3 is 12 residues.

V usage is TRBV29-1 and J usage is TRBJ2-3; no reliable D call. V lost 2 bases and J 2 bases, leaving 11 bases between the germline ends. CDR1 and CDR2 from the germline V gene are SQVTM and ANQGSEA. This CDR3 has 14 residues. CDR3 residues: CSVEFLSHTDTQYF. The DNA of the CDR3 is TGCAGCGTTGAATTTCTCAGCCACACAGATACGCAGTATTTT.

This sequence joins TRBV7-8 and TRBJ2-1; tentatively, D is TRBD1 or TRBD2 (5 bases each). This CDR3 region has 14 residues. Germline V gene lookup returns CDR1 SGHVS and CDR2 FQNEAQ. V lost 3 bases to trimming and J lost 4 bases, with 10 bases between them. CDR3 protein: CASSFGATYNEQFF. The CDR3 bases are TGTGCCAGCAGCTTCGGGGCAACTTACAATGAGCAGTTCTTC.

This clonotype showed up just a few times. The V call is TRBV30, the J call TRBJ1-2; TRBD1 aligns across 7 bases. The CDR3 runs to 13 residues. The ends lost 2 bases at V and 6 bases at J; junction bases unmatched: 6. The germline gives CDR1 GTSNPN, CDR2 SVGIG (reference sequence). In DNA form, the CDR3 reads TGTGCCTGGAGTCGACAGGGTCACGATGGCTACACCTTC. Its translation: CAWSRQGHDGYTF.

This clonotype occurred a few times. The gene calls are TRBV9 and TRBJ2-3; perhaps TRBD2 as D (5 bases). V was cut by 7 bases and J by 4 bases, with 10 bases left in between. The CDR3 extends over 12 amino acids. Germline V lookup: CDR1 SGDLS, CDR2 YYNGEE. The CDR3 DNA is TGTGCCAGCTCAGGACTTCCAGATACGCAGTATTTT. Translation gives CASSGLPDTQYF.

The chain employs TRBV12-3 or TRBV12-4 and TRBJ2-3; perhaps D is TRBD1 or TRBD2 (5 bases each). V dropped 5 bases and J dropped 2 bases, with 8 bases sitting between them. This CDR3 spans 13 amino acids. For the CDR3, the DNA is TGTGCCAGCAGTCCGGGGACCACAGATACGCAGTATTTT. It codes for CASSPGTTDTQYF.

This clonotype came up once. The V gene is TRBV6-1, the J gene TRBJ2-7; the match to TRBD2 covers 11 bases. This CDR3 has 15 amino acids. V gave up 5 bases and J gave up 4 bases; unmatched junction bases: 7. Germline V gene sequence: CDR1 MNHNS, CDR2 SASEGT. The CDR3 bases are TGTGCCAGCAGTACTCCGGGACTAGCGGAATACGAGCAGTACTTC. Its translation is CASSTPGLAEYEQYF.

The rearrangement links TRBV7-8 to TRBJ2-1, with 10 bases matching TRBD1. The J segment lost 8 bases and the V segment lost 7 bases, leaving 14 bases of the junction unmatched. The germline gives CDR1 SGHVS, CDR2 FQNEAQ. This CDR3 has 16 amino acids. The chain's CDR3 is CASTQRRTGGSDEQFF. The CDR3 nucleotides are TGTGCCAGCACCCAGCGGAGGACAGGGGGGTCCGATGAGCAGTTCTTC. Filled out from reference TRBV7-8 and TRBJ2-1, the complete variable domain reads GAGVSQSPRYKVAKRGQDVALRCDPISGHVSLFWYQQALGQGPEFLTYFQNEAQLDKSGLPSDRFFAERPEGSVSTLKIQRTQQEDSAVYLCASTQRRTGGSDEQFFGPGTRLTVL.

This clonotype was found a few times. J is TRBJ2-3 and V is TRBV20-1, with 7 nucleotides matching TRBD1. Germline V lookup: CDR1 DFQATT, CDR2 SNEGSKA (reference sequence). The CDR3 extends over 16 amino acids. CDR3 sequence reads: CSGWEPTGDSTDTQYF. CDR3 bases: TGCAGCGGGTGGGAACCTACAGGGGACAGCACAGATACGCAGTATTTT.

The DNA of the CDR3 is TGCGCCAGCAGCCACAGGGGACCTAACTATGGCTACACCTTC. Residues: CASSHRGPNYGYTF. V gene TRBV5-1 combines with J gene TRBJ1-2; 7 bases line up with TRBD1. The CDR3 is 14 residues long. Per the germline V gene, CDR1 is SGHRS and CDR2 is YFSETQ. Germline trimming cut 4 bases from V and 0 bases from J; bases unmatched to any gene: 3.

The chain carries TRBV24-1 and TRBJ1-1, with 9 bases fitting TRBD1. The V segment lost 6 bases and the J segment 1 base; nucleotides outside the gene matches: 5. Per germline, CDR1 KGHDR and CDR2 SFDVKD. This CDR3 has 15 amino acids. CDR3: CATSSTGGRNTEAFF. The CDR3 DNA is TGTGCCACCAGTAGCACAGGGGGCCGGAACACTGAAGCTTTCTTT.